This T cell receptor beta chain was identified in a study of T cell responses to AZD1222 COVID-19 vaccine. Study outcomes and limitations: Donors were largely white British and mainly female; clonal diversity was possibly underestimated. Repertoires were obtained only post-peak T cell response. Two doses of AZD1222 preceded a rise in Spike-specific TCR breadth and depth. Unmutated variant regions reportedly attract nearly half of all spike-specific TCRs.

The assay was immunoSEQ multiplex PCR, and TCRdb's table has in-frame clones only and misses some. The sample records more than 70,000 clones, over 75% being singletons. Remarks on this clone: Its antigen is still unknown.

The input for sequencing was peripheral blood, taken on day 0 of MenACWY control vaccination. This clonotype originated in an adult in good health.

DNA for the CDR3: TGTGCCAGCAGCTTAGGGGCGAGAGCTAACTATGGCTACACCTTC. Its translation: CASSLGARANYGYTF. The chain carries TRBV7-2 and TRBJ1-2; the D is unclear. Per the germline V gene, CDR1 is SGHTA and CDR2 is FQGNSA. V was cut by 1 base and J by 0 bases, with 9 bases left in between. This CDR3 has 15 residues.